These T cell receptor beta chains were read from a single sample in a study of tumor-infiltrating lymphocytes in oesophageal squamous cell carcinoma. TCRdb redid the calling of the PCR reads with MiXCR, one entry per CDR3 protein. The table shows about 19,000 distinct CDR3 sequences, with roughly 37% occurring only once. The source material was blood. These receptors came from a male donor with esophageal squamous cell carcinoma. The CDR3 runs from the conserved cysteine through the conserved F or W. A D gene is named only where the DNA matches it firmly. Size is stated for part of the rows, as once, few or many counts, or as a class when the clone is expanded.

>-|many|TRBJ1-3|TRBV28
TGTGCCAGCAATCGACCAGGAGGCTCCATATATTTT
CASNRPGGSIYF
>-|many|TRBJ1-6|TRBV2
TGTGCCAGCAGTGATAATAGGGTCGGTTCACCCCTCCACTTT
CASSDNRVGSPLHF
>TRBD2|few|TRBJ2-6|TRBV7-2
TGTGCCAGCAACTCCGGGGGGTTAAGTGGGGCCAACGTCCTGACTTTC
CASNSGGLSGANVLTF
>-|medium-sized|TRBJ2-5|TRBV28
TGTGCCACCAGTTCAAGAGAGACCCAGTACTTC
CATSSRETQYF
>TRBD1|once|TRBJ2-7|TRBV5-1
TGCGCCAGCAGCGGTCTGGCGGGACAGGGCCACAATGAGCAGTACTTC
CASSGLAGQGHNEQYF
>TRBD2|once|TRBJ2-3|TRBV7-2
TGTGCCAGCAGCCTACTAGGGGGAGCGGGAGGACACACAGATACGCAGTATTTT
CASSLLGGAGGHTDTQYF
>TRBD1|-|TRBJ2-3|TRBV12-3/TRBV12-4
TGTGCCAGCAGAAGACAGGGGCTCACAGATACGCAGTATTTT
CASRRQGLTDTQYF
>TRBD1|few|TRBJ2-7|TRBV10-2
TGCGCCAGCAGCCTTACAGGGGGCCCCTACGAGCAGTACTTC
CASSLTGGPYEQYF
>-|-|TRBJ2-4|TRBV5-3
TGTGCCAGCAGGGACCCCCTCGAAGATACGCAGTACTTC
CASRDPLEDTQYF
>-|many|TRBJ2-7|TRBV7-9
TGTGCCAGCAGCCGGGTTGGGCCCCAGGTCCATGAGCAGTACTTC
CASSRVGPQVHEQYF
>-|-|TRBJ1-6|TRBV6-2/TRBV6-3
TGTGCCAGCACGGCGCTCCTCGGGGGCTGGGGGGATTCACCCCTCCACTTT
CASTALLGGWGDSPLHF
>TRBD1|-|TRBJ2-3|TRBV7-2
TGTGCCAGCAGCACCGACAGGGGTGCAGATACGCAGTATTTT
CASSTDRGADTQYF
>TRBD1|many|TRBJ1-6|TRBV28
TGTGCCAGCAACACTCAGACAGGGGGCTATTCACCCCTCCACTTT
CASNTQTGGYSPLHF
>-|many|TRBJ1-1|TRBV4-1
TGCGCCAGCAGCCAAGAAGGCAGGGGAGGGGGGACTGAAGCTTTCTTT
CASSQEGRGGGTEAFF
>-|-|TRBJ2-1|TRBV7-6
TGTGCCAGCAGCTTAGCTATAGGGAGACGACAGTTCTTC
CASSLAIGRRQFF
>-|many|TRBJ1-3|TRBV28
TGTGCCAGCAGTTTCTGGGCTCAGTCTGGAAACACCATATATTTT
CASSFWAQSGNTIYF
>TRBD1|many|TRBJ2-3|TRBV19
TGTGCCAGTAGTACTTGGGACAGGGGGCGGGCAGATACGCAGTATTTT
CASSTWDRGRADTQYF
>-|-|TRBJ1-2|TRBV27
TGTGCCAGCAGTTTCGGGGGTCCCTATGGCTACACCTTC
CASSFGGPYGYTF
>-|-|TRBJ2-7|TRBV5-1
TGCGCCAGCAGCTCATCGAGCCTATACCTATCCGAGCAGTACTTC
CASSSSSLYLSEQYF
>-|-|TRBJ2-1|TRBV7-6
TGTGCCAGCAGCCCGGACAGTCGGATCCACACCGGGGAGCTGTACTTC
CASSPDSRIHTGELYF
>-|-|TRBJ1-6|TRBV6-5
TGTGCCAGCAGCGTCTACGAGCAGTTCTTT
CASSVYEQFF
>TRBD2|-|TRBJ2-1|TRBV7-3
TGTGCCAGCAGCTCTGGAGCGGGATTGCAGTTCTTC
CASSSGAGLQFF
>TRBD2|medium-sized|TRBJ2-3|TRBV7-2
TGTGCCAGCAGCCCGGGGAAAGGGACTAGCGGGCGGGGCACAGATACGCAGTATTTT
CASSPGKGTSGRGTDTQYF
>-|medium-sized|TRBJ2-2|TRBV7-3
TGTGCCAGCAGCTTACAGAGCGGAGTTAACACCGGGGAGCTGTTTTTT
CASSLQSGVNTGELFF
>-|many|TRBJ2-7|TRBV7-9
TGTGCCAGCAGCTTAGGGCTCACCCCGGACGAGCAGTACTTC
CASSLGLTPDEQYF
>-|-|TRBJ2-1|TRBV6-1
TGTGCCAGCAGTGAGGGGCATCGACAGTTCTTC
CASSEGHRQFF
>-|medium-sized|TRBJ2-7|TRBV6-1
TGTGCCAGCATTCAGGAGGGTTTAGTCGGCTACGAGCAGTACTTC
CASIQEGLVGYEQYF
>-|-|TRBJ2-3|TRBV7-2
TGTGCCAGCAGCTTGAATTACAGGGCAGATACGCAGTATTTT
CASSLNYRADTQYF
>-|many|TRBJ2-6|TRBV7-9
TGTGCCAGCAGCTTCCCGACTTTC
CASSFPTF
>TRBD2|few|TRBJ2-4|TRBV4-2
TGTGCCAGCAGCTTACGGGAGGGCCACTACAATGAGCAGTACTTC
CASSLREGHYNEQYF